The present TCR beta chain was sequenced within a study of T cell changes during pregnancy in multiple sclerosis. Libraries were prepared by immunoSEQ multiplex PCR; TCRdb keeps only in-frame clonotypes and omits some of them. The table records around 40,000 clones, about nine tenths of them present only once. This clone is categorized as medium-sized. Sequenced material: CD4+ T cells from peripheral blood mononuclear cells, taken in the first trimester of pregnancy. This sequence was found in a female donor in good health, enrolled as a control in a pregnancy study.

CDR3 nucleotides: TGTGCCAGCACCCGGGACACCAGCGAGCAGTACTTC. Translation gives CASTRDTSEQYF. The V gene is TRBV6-6, the J gene TRBJ2-7; tentative D call: TRBD1 (6 bases). CDR1 MNHNY and CDR2 SVGAGI come from the germline V gene (reference sequence). This CDR3 has 12 residues. V was clipped by 7 bases and J by 6 bases, with 13 bases between them.